This is a list of T cell receptor beta chains from one sample in a study of blood T cells in healthy people across ages. TCRdb recomputed calls from the 5' RACE reads with MiXCR, one row per CDR3 protein. The table lists some 550,000 distinct CDR3 sequences, around 48% of them singletons. Input material: blood. These receptors were collected from an elderly man in good health. CDR3s include the opening cysteine and the closing phenylalanine or tryptophan. The order of the fields is V gene, CDR3 length, clone size, J gene, D gene, CDR3 DNA, CDR3 protein. A D gene is named only where the DNA matches it firmly. Part of the rows lack a size; the others show once, few, many or a class for expanded clones.

v_gene: TRBV7-2
len: 14
abundance: NA
j_gene: TRBJ2-5
d_gene: TRBD1
CDR3nt: TGTGCCAGCAGCCCTCCCAGGGGGAAAGAGACCCAGTACTTC
CDR3aa: CASSPPRGKETQYF

v_gene: TRBV10-3
len: 13
abundance: NA
j_gene: TRBJ2-7
d_gene: NA
CDR3nt: TGTGCCATCAGTGAGTCGGTCGGGGACGAGCAGTACTTC
CDR3aa: CAISESVGDEQYF

v_gene: TRBV4-2
len: 17
abundance: once
j_gene: TRBJ2-3
d_gene: TRBD2
CDR3nt: TGTGCCAGCAGCCAAGCTAATAGGGGGGCTAGCGGGGATACGCAGTATTTT
CDR3aa: CASSQANRGASGDTQYF

v_gene: TRBV28
len: 14
abundance: few
j_gene: TRBJ2-7
d_gene: NA
CDR3nt: TGTGCCAGCAGTTGGGCAGGGAAAAATTACGAGCAGTACTTC
CDR3aa: CASSWAGKNYEQYF

v_gene: TRBV5-6
len: 14
abundance: few
j_gene: TRBJ1-2
d_gene: TRBD1
CDR3nt: TGTGCCAGCATCAAACAGGGGCTTAACTATGGCTACACCTTC
CDR3aa: CASIKQGLNYGYTF

v_gene: TRBV5-1
len: 14
abundance: many
j_gene: TRBJ2-1
d_gene: NA
CDR3nt: TGCGCCAGCAGTACCGACGGAACCTACAATGAGCAGTTCTTC
CDR3aa: CASSTDGTYNEQFF

v_gene: TRBV24-1
len: 16
abundance: NA
j_gene: TRBJ2-1
d_gene: TRBD2
CDR3nt: TGTGCCACCAGTGACCAGAGCGGGAGACGGGACAATGAGCAGTTCTTC
CDR3aa: CATSDQSGRRDNEQFF

v_gene: TRBV6-5
len: 14
abundance: many
j_gene: TRBJ2-5
d_gene: NA
CDR3nt: TGTGCCAGCAGTACCCATAGGGTAAAAGAGACCCAGTACTTC
CDR3aa: CASSTHRVKETQYF

v_gene: TRBV20-1
len: 12
abundance: NA
j_gene: TRBJ2-5
d_gene: NA
CDR3nt: TGCAGTGCTATACACGATCAAGAGACCCAGTACTTC
CDR3aa: CSAIHDQETQYF

v_gene: TRBV5-1
len: 17
abundance: few
j_gene: TRBJ2-3
d_gene: NA
CDR3nt: TGCGCCAGCAGCTTTGGGCCCCAGGGACGAATCACAGATACGCAGTATTTT
CDR3aa: CASSFGPQGRITDTQYF

v_gene: TRBV20-1
len: 13
abundance: NA
j_gene: TRBJ1-2
d_gene: NA
CDR3nt: TGCAGTGCTAGGCCCGACAGACTTTATGGCTACACCTTC
CDR3aa: CSARPDRLYGYTF

v_gene: TRBV6-6
len: 14
abundance: few
j_gene: TRBJ2-2
d_gene: NA
CDR3nt: TGTGCCAGCATATCCCCTGGGAGGACCGGGGAGCTGTTTTTT
CDR3aa: CASISPGRTGELFF

v_gene: TRBV6-5
len: 14
abundance: NA
j_gene: TRBJ1-1
d_gene: NA
CDR3nt: TGTGCCAGCAGTTACTATCGGGGTGCCAGGGAAGCTTTCTTT
CDR3aa: CASSYYRGAREAFF

v_gene: TRBV3-1
len: 17
abundance: NA
j_gene: TRBJ2-5
d_gene: TRBD2
CDR3nt: TGTGCCAGCAGCCAAGATTTCAGCGGGGGGGCCCAAGAGACCCAGTACTTC
CDR3aa: CASSQDFSGGAQETQYF

v_gene: TRBV6-2/TRBV6-3
len: 15
abundance: NA
j_gene: TRBJ2-1
d_gene: NA
CDR3nt: TGTGCCAGCAGAGACATCTCTAGCTCCTACAATGAGCAGTTCTTC
CDR3aa: CASRDISSSYNEQFF

v_gene: TRBV10-3
len: 14
abundance: NA
j_gene: TRBJ2-7
d_gene: TRBD2
CDR3nt: TGTGCCATCACAGGGGGACTAGCGTACAATGAGCAGTACTTC
CDR3aa: CAITGGLAYNEQYF

v_gene: TRBV7-2
len: 16
abundance: once
j_gene: TRBJ2-7
d_gene: NA
CDR3nt: TGTGCCAGCAGCTCTTTCTCTAGCGATGGGGCCTACGAGCAGTACTTC
CDR3aa: CASSSFSSDGAYEQYF

v_gene: TRBV6-2/TRBV6-3
len: 16
abundance: many
j_gene: TRBJ2-5
d_gene: NA
CDR3nt: TGTGCCAGCAGTGCCAATCGATGGGACTACCCAGGGGAGCAGTACTTC
CDR3aa: CASSANRWDYPGEQYF

v_gene: TRBV5-1
len: 16
abundance: NA
j_gene: TRBJ2-7
d_gene: NA
CDR3nt: TGCGCCAGCAGCTTGAGGGGAACAGACTCCCCGTCCACCCAGTACTTC
CDR3aa: CASSLRGTDSPSTQYF

v_gene: TRBV9
len: 12
abundance: NA
j_gene: TRBJ1-1
d_gene: NA
CDR3nt: TGTGCCAGCACGGGGGTCACCACTGAAGCTTTCTTT
CDR3aa: CASTGVTTEAFF

v_gene: TRBV11-2
len: 13
abundance: NA
j_gene: TRBJ2-3
d_gene: NA
CDR3nt: TGTGCCAGCAGCCCGGGGACTTCAGATACGCAGTATTTT
CDR3aa: CASSPGTSDTQYF

v_gene: TRBV21-1
len: 16
abundance: NA
j_gene: TRBJ2-7
d_gene: NA
CDR3nt: TGTGCCAGCAGCAAAACAATCCGGACTAGCGGCTACGAGCAGTACTTC
CDR3aa: CASSKTIRTSGYEQYF

v_gene: TRBV11-2
len: 12
abundance: NA
j_gene: TRBJ2-3
d_gene: TRBD2
CDR3nt: TGTGCCAGCAGCCCGGCGGGGGTTACGCAGTATTTT
CDR3aa: CASSPAGVTQYF

v_gene: TRBV10-3
len: 15
abundance: once
j_gene: TRBJ1-5
d_gene: NA
CDR3nt: TGTGCCATCAGCTCGGACTCTTCGGGCAATCAGCCCCAGCATTTT
CDR3aa: CAISSDSSGNQPQHF

v_gene: TRBV5-1
len: 13
abundance: NA
j_gene: TRBJ2-7
d_gene: NA
CDR3nt: TGCGCCAGCAGCTCACAGACAGGCGCCGAGCAGTACTTC
CDR3aa: CASSSQTGAEQYF

v_gene: TRBV7-9
len: 13
abundance: NA
j_gene: TRBJ2-7
d_gene: TRBD2
CDR3nt: TGTGCCAGCAGCGCCGCGGGAGCCTACGAGCAGTACTTC
CDR3aa: CASSAAGAYEQYF

v_gene: TRBV28
len: 17
abundance: NA
j_gene: TRBJ1-1
d_gene: NA
CDR3nt: TGTGCCAGCAGTCCCTCCGGTCCAGGGATTCGTTACACTGAAGCTTTCTTT
CDR3aa: CASSPSGPGIRYTEAFF

v_gene: TRBV5-5
len: 14
abundance: NA
j_gene: TRBJ2-5
d_gene: NA
CDR3nt: TGTGCCAGCAGCTTTTACGGACTCCAAGAGACCCAGTACTTC
CDR3aa: CASSFYGLQETQYF

v_gene: TRBV7-2
len: 15
abundance: NA
j_gene: TRBJ2-7
d_gene: NA
CDR3nt: TGTGCCAGCAGCTTAGCGGACAGCCTTTCCTACGAGCAGTACTTC
CDR3aa: CASSLADSLSYEQYF

v_gene: TRBV4-2
len: 13
abundance: once
j_gene: TRBJ1-1
d_gene: NA
CDR3nt: TGTGCCAGCAGCCCCCGGAGGGGCACTGAAGCTTTCTTT
CDR3aa: CASSPRRGTEAFF

v_gene: TRBV12-3/TRBV12-4
len: 13
abundance: NA
j_gene: TRBJ2-1
d_gene: NA
CDR3nt: TGTGCCAGCAGTTCGACCGTATACAATGAGCAGTTCTTC
CDR3aa: CASSSTVYNEQFF

v_gene: TRBV10-3
len: 13
abundance: NA
j_gene: TRBJ1-1
d_gene: TRBD1
CDR3nt: TGTGCCATCAGACAGGGGGTCTCCACTGAAGCTTTCTTT
CDR3aa: CAIRQGVSTEAFF

v_gene: TRBV20-1
len: 13
abundance: NA
j_gene: TRBJ1-2
d_gene: NA
CDR3nt: TGCAGTGCCCGGGACTCCGGGAGTGGGGGCTACACCTTC
CDR3aa: CSARDSGSGGYTF

v_gene: TRBV20-1
len: 14
abundance: NA
j_gene: TRBJ1-4
d_gene: NA
CDR3nt: TGCAGTGCTGGGACAACCGGTGTTAATGAAAAACTGTTTTTT
CDR3aa: CSAGTTGVNEKLFF

v_gene: TRBV20-1
len: 14
abundance: NA
j_gene: TRBJ2-1
d_gene: TRBD1
CDR3nt: TGCAGTGCTTCCGGGACAGGGGTTTACAATGAGCAGTTCTTC
CDR3aa: CSASGTGVYNEQFF

v_gene: TRBV12-3/TRBV12-4
len: 13
abundance: few
j_gene: TRBJ2-3
d_gene: NA
CDR3nt: TGTGCCAGCAGGCGCACCCTTTGGGATACGCAGTATTTT
CDR3aa: CASRRTLWDTQYF

v_gene: TRBV7-9
len: 11
abundance: NA
j_gene: TRBJ2-1
d_gene: NA
CDR3nt: TGTGCCAGCAGCGGTTACGAGTGGCAGTTCTTC
CDR3aa: CASSGYEWQFF

v_gene: TRBV5-6
len: 16
abundance: few
j_gene: TRBJ1-6
d_gene: NA
CDR3nt: TGTGCCAGCAGCCCGGACAGAGGCTCCTATAATTCACCCCTCCACTTT
CDR3aa: CASSPDRGSYNSPLHF

v_gene: TRBV20-1
len: 13
abundance: few
j_gene: TRBJ1-1
d_gene: NA
CDR3nt: TGCAGTGCTAGAAAGCCGGGGACCACTGAAGCTTTCTTT
CDR3aa: CSARKPGTTEAFF

v_gene: TRBV29-1
len: 12
abundance: NA
j_gene: TRBJ1-1
d_gene: NA
CDR3nt: TGCAGCGCCGCGGACAGAGATCTTGAAGCTTTCTTT
CDR3aa: CSAADRDLEAFF

v_gene: TRBV11-2
len: 14
abundance: NA
j_gene: TRBJ2-7
d_gene: TRBD1
CDR3nt: TGTGCCAGCAGCCCTGGGACAGCTTTCAACGAGCAGTACTTC
CDR3aa: CASSPGTAFNEQYF

v_gene: TRBV21-1
len: 16
abundance: NA
j_gene: TRBJ1-2
d_gene: NA
CDR3nt: TGTGCCAGCAGCAAAGCTCGAAGGACACCTAACTATGGCTACACCTTC
CDR3aa: CASSKARRTPNYGYTF

v_gene: TRBV9
len: 16
abundance: NA
j_gene: TRBJ2-5
d_gene: NA
CDR3nt: TGTGCCAGCAGCCCCACGACCGGGACTCCGGGGGAGACCCAGTACTTC
CDR3aa: CASSPTTGTPGETQYF

v_gene: TRBV4-1
len: 13
abundance: NA
j_gene: TRBJ2-3
d_gene: NA
CDR3nt: TGCGCCAGCAGCCAACAGAACACAGATACGCAGTATTTT
CDR3aa: CASSQQNTDTQYF

v_gene: TRBV6-2/TRBV6-3
len: 16
abundance: once
j_gene: TRBJ2-1
d_gene: TRBD2
CDR3nt: TGTGCCAGCAGTTACTCGGGACTAGCGACCCACAATGAGCAGTTCTTC
CDR3aa: CASSYSGLATHNEQFF

v_gene: TRBV27
len: 14
abundance: NA
j_gene: TRBJ2-7
d_gene: NA
CDR3nt: TGTGCCAGCAGTTGGGCCCTGGGTCCCTACGAGCAGTACTTC
CDR3aa: CASSWALGPYEQYF

v_gene: TRBV6-2/TRBV6-3
len: 15
abundance: NA
j_gene: TRBJ1-2
d_gene: NA
CDR3nt: TGTGCCAGCTCTCCCCCGACCTACGATCCCTATGGCTACACCTTC
CDR3aa: CASSPPTYDPYGYTF

v_gene: TRBV20-1
len: 13
abundance: few
j_gene: TRBJ2-3
d_gene: NA
CDR3nt: TGCAGTGCTAGCACTACCCTCGGAGATACGCAGTATTTT
CDR3aa: CSASTTLGDTQYF

v_gene: TRBV29-1
len: 15
abundance: NA
j_gene: TRBJ2-1
d_gene: TRBD2
CDR3nt: TGCAGCGTTGCATTCCTAGCGGGAGAGTTTAATGAGCAGTTCTTC
CDR3aa: CSVAFLAGEFNEQFF

v_gene: TRBV6-5
len: 15
abundance: many
j_gene: TRBJ2-5
d_gene: NA
CDR3nt: TGTGCCAGCAGTTACTCGGTGACCGTTAGGGAGACCCAGTACTTC
CDR3aa: CASSYSVTVRETQYF

v_gene: TRBV29-1
len: 13
abundance: NA
j_gene: TRBJ2-7
d_gene: TRBD1
CDR3nt: TGCAGCGTCGTAGGGACAGGAATACTGCAGCAGTACTTC
CDR3aa: CSVVGTGILQQYF

v_gene: TRBV20-1
len: 13
abundance: NA
j_gene: TRBJ2-1
d_gene: NA
CDR3nt: TGCAGTGCTTCCCATAGGGCTCTCAATGAGCAGTTCTTC
CDR3aa: CSASHRALNEQFF